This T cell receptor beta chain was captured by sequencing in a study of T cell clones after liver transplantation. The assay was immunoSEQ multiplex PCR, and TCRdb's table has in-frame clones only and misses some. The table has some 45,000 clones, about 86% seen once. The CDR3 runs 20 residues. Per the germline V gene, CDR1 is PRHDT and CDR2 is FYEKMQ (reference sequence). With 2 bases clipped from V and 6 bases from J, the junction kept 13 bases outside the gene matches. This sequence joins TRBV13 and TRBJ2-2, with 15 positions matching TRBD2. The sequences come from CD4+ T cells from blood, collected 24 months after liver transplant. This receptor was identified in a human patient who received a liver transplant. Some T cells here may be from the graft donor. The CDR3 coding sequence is TGTGCCAGCAGCTTATACTCCCGGACTAGCGGGAGGGCCGTCTCCGGGGAGCTGTTTTTT. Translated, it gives CASSLYSRTSGRAVSGELFF. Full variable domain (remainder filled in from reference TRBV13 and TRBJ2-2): AAGVIQSPRHLIKEKRETATLKCYPIPRHDTVYWYQQGPGQDPQFLISFYEKMQSDKGSIPDRFSAQQFSDYHSELNMSSLELGDSALYFCASSLYSRTSGRAVSGELFFGEGSRLTVL.